Listed below are T cell receptor beta chains from one sample, sequenced in a study of T cells in Graves' hyperthyroidism and ophthalmopathy. TCRdb ran MiXCR on the multiplex PCR reads and lists one entry per CDR3 protein. The sample consists of fewer than 650,000 distinct CDR3 sequences, less than 15% of them appearing once. The specimen was blood. Receptors were obtained from a woman aged 40 to 50 with Graves' hyperthyroidism. The CDR3 runs from the conserved cysteine through the conserved F or W. D genes are given only for firm matches. Only part of the rows carry a size: once, few, many, or a class if the clone is expanded.

TGTGCCAGCAGCTTACATAGTGGGACCGGGCAAGAGACCCAGTACTTC	CASSLHSGTGQETQYF	TRBV7-2	TRBJ2-5	-	many
TGTGCCGTCAAAGAGGGCGGTAAATACGAGCAGTACTTC	CAVKEGGKYEQYF	TRBV10-3	TRBJ2-7	-	-
TGTGCCAGCAGTTTATTGGGTGCCTATGGCTACACCTTC	CASSLLGAYGYTF	TRBV27	TRBJ1-2	-	-
TGTGCCAGCAGCTTCACAGGGGGCTCCTATAATTCACCCCTCCACTTT	CASSFTGGSYNSPLHF	TRBV7-9	TRBJ1-6	TRBD1	few
TGTGCCAGCGCTAAGGGGGCAGGTCCCTACGAGCAGTACTTC	CASAKGAGPYEQYF	TRBV6-1	TRBJ2-7	TRBD1	few
TGTGCCTGGAGTGGACAGGGGGCCGACACCGGGGAGCTGTTTTTT	CAWSGQGADTGELFF	TRBV30	TRBJ2-2	TRBD1	-
TGTGCCAGCAGTTACCAGGCGGCAGATACGCAGTATTTT	CASSYQAADTQYF	TRBV12-3/TRBV12-4	TRBJ2-3	-	many
TGCAGTGCTAGAGCCATTCAAGACTACGAGCAGTACTTC	CSARAIQDYEQYF	TRBV20-1	TRBJ2-7	-	many
TGTGCCAGCAGCCCGCGGCTATCCACCTACGAGCAGTACTTC	CASSPRLSTYEQYF	TRBV14	TRBJ2-7	-	-
TGCGCCGTCCGGGACAGGGTTTTTTCCGAGCAGTACTTC	CAVRDRVFSEQYF	TRBV10-2	TRBJ2-7	TRBD1	many
TGTGCCAGTAGCCCAATATTCCGGGACGGATATCAGCCCCAGCATTTT	CASSPIFRDGYQPQHF	TRBV19	TRBJ1-5	-	-
TGTGCCAGCAGCTTAGGTGGGGCTTTCAATGAGCAGTTCTTC	CASSLGGAFNEQFF	TRBV7-3	TRBJ2-1	-	few
TGTGCCAGCAGCTTCTCATCAGGTAGCGGGAGGTACAATGAGCAGTTCTTC	CASSFSSGSGRYNEQFF	TRBV11-2	TRBJ2-1	TRBD2	many
TGTGCCAGCAGTTTTTCCCCTCGGGGCAATCAGCCCCAGCATTTT	CASSFSPRGNQPQHF	TRBV28	TRBJ1-5	-	many
TGCAGTGCTAGCGAAGCGGGAGGGCCCTCCAATGAGCAGTTCTTC	CSASEAGGPSNEQFF	TRBV20-1	TRBJ2-1	TRBD2	many
TGTGCCAGCAGACCGGGACAGGGGGTCACCGGGGAGCTGTTTTTT	CASRPGQGVTGELFF	TRBV6-2/TRBV6-3	TRBJ2-2	TRBD1	few
TGTGCCAGCAGCGTAGGAGGGGGGGGACCAATCACAGATACGCAGTATTTT	CASSVGGGGPITDTQYF	TRBV9	TRBJ2-3	-	-
TGTGCCAGCAGTGGAGGGGCACTAAAGCAGTTCTTC	CASSGGALKQFF	TRBV6-1	TRBJ2-1	-	few
TGTGCCAGTAGTATCGGGCTAGCGGGAGGGCCGTGGTCCTACAATGAGCAGTTCTTC	CASSIGLAGGPWSYNEQFF	TRBV19	TRBJ2-1	TRBD2	few
TGTGCCAGCAGTTCCCAGGCGGGAGGGCAAGAGACCCAGTACTTC	CASSSQAGGQETQYF	TRBV28	TRBJ2-5	TRBD2	many
TGTGCCAGCAGCTCCGAGGGGGTGTGGGAGACCCAGTACTTC	CASSSEGVWETQYF	TRBV11-2	TRBJ2-5	-	many
TGCGCCAGCAGCTTTGACCCAAAGGACAGGTTTCCCACAGATACGCAGTATTTT	CASSFDPKDRFPTDTQYF	TRBV5-1	TRBJ2-3	TRBD1	many